This TCR beta chain was profiled in a study of shared clonotypes between healthy human individuals. Profiling relied on immunoSEQ multiplex PCR, and the TCRdb table lists in-frame clones only, not all of them. The sample has about 1 million clones, 70% to 80% seen once. It was into CD45RA+ naive and CD45RA-negative memory subsets that the CD4+ cells were split. This receptor was identified in a man between 18 and 35 years old in good health. Material: memory CD4+ T cells sorted from blood. As to subset: CD45RA-negative fraction.

Here the CDR3 DNA reads TGTGCCAGCAGTTACTTGCGGGAGAGTGGGAAAAATGAGCAGTTCTTC. Protein: CASSYLRESGKNEQFF. This rearrangement joins TRBV6-5 to TRBJ2-1; TRBD2 aligns across 7 bases. Germline lookup yields CDR1 MNHEY and CDR2 SVGAGI. J was trimmed by 7 bases and V by 1 base; bases with no gene match: 10. This CDR3 is 16 amino acids long.